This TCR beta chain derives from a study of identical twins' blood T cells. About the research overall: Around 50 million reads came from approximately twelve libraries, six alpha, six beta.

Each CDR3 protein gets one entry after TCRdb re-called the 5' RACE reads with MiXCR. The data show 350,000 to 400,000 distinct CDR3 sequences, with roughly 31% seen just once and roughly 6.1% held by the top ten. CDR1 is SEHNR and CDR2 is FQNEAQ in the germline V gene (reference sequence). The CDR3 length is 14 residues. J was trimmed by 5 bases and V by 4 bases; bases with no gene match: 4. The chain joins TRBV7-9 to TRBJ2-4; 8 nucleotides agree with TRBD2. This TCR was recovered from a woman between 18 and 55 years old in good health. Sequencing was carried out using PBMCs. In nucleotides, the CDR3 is TGTGCCAGCAGCTCAACGGGAGGGGAAAACATTCAGTACTTC. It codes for CASSSTGGENIQYF.